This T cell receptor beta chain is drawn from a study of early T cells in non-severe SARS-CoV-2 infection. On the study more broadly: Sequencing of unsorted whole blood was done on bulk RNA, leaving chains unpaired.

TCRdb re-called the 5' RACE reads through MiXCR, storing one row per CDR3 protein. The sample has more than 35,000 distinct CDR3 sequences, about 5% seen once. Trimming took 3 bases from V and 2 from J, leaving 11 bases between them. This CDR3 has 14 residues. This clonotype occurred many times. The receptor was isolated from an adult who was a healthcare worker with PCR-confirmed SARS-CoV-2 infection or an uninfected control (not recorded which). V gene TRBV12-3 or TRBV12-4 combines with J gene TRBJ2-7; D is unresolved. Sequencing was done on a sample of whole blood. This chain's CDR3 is CASSLTEITYEQYF. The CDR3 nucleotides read TGTGCCAGCAGTTTGACGGAAATCACCTACGAGCAGTACTTC.